Below are 22 T cell receptor beta chains sequenced from a single sample in a study of blood T cell repertoires in COVID-19. The method was immunoSEQ multiplex PCR; TCRdb's version includes in-frame clones alone and lacks a portion of them. The table lists roughly 160,000 clones, more than 75% of them singletons. The sequencing sample was made of peripheral blood. The receptors originated from a woman aged 45-60 years with COVID-19, enrolled during active disease.

This chain uses TRBV19 with TRBJ2-2, with 10 nucleotides matching TRBD2. Germline lookup yields CDR1 LNHDA and CDR2 SQIVND (reference sequence). J lost 6 bases, V lost 7 bases, and 5 bases had no gene match. The length of the CDR3 is 14 residues. CDR3 coding DNA: TGTGCCAGTACCGGGACTAGCGTATCCGGGGAGCTGTTTTTT. Translation gives CASTGTSVSGELFF.

In its sample, this clone was seen a few times. The chain links TRBV18 to TRBJ1-2; the D is unclear. The germline V gene has CDR1 KGHSH and CDR2 LQKENI. The CDR3 loop spans 14 amino acids. The ends were cut back, 0 bases at V and 1 base at J, with 6 bases in the middle. The CDR3: CASSPPSLNYGYTF. Written as DNA, the CDR3 is TGTGCCAGCTCACCACCGTCACTTAACTATGGCTACACCTTC. Combining the CDR3 with reference TRBV18 and TRBJ1-2 gives the whole variable domain NAGVMQNPRHLVRRRGQEARLRCSPMKGHSHVYWYRQLPEEGLKFMVYLQKENIIDESGMPKERFSAEFPKEGPSILRIQQVVRGDSAAYFCASSPPSLNYGYTFGSGTRLTVV.

CDR3 amino acids: CASSFTLANYGYTF. The CDR3 DNA is TGTGCCAGCAGTTTCACCTTAGCTAACTATGGCTACACCTTC. The chain is built from TRBV28 and TRBJ1-2; unclear D gene. Germline V gene sequence: CDR1 MDHEN, CDR2 SYDVKM. The germline V and J ends were trimmed by 3 bases and 0 bases, with 8 bases remaining between them. The CDR3 length is 14 residues.

The rearrangement uses TRBV7-6 and TRBJ1-1, with TRBD1 matching over 8 bases. Trimming at V came to 5 bases and at J to 2 bases, leaving 4 bases not matched to a gene. Germline V gives CDR1 SGHVS, CDR2 FNYEAQ. The CDR3 loop spans 14 amino acids. CDR3 amino acids: CASSSQGANTEAFF. The CDR3 region has the DNA TGTGCCAGCAGCAGCCAGGGGGCAAACACTGAAGCTTTCTTT.

The genes are TRBV7-9 and TRBJ1-6; TRBD1 might be the D (6 bases). The V and J ends lost 7 bases and 2 bases respectively, with 18 bases between them. Germline V gene sequence: CDR1 SEHNR, CDR2 FQNEAQ (reference sequence). This CDR3 has 17 amino acids. The CDR3 DNA reads as TGTGCCAGCACCAAAGTACAGGGTGGCCCCTATAATTCACCCCTCCACTTT. It yields the protein CASTKVQGGPYNSPLHF. Using reference TRBV7-9 and TRBJ1-6 for the parts outside the CDR3, the full variable domain is DTGVSQNPRHKITKRGQNVTFRCDPISEHNRLYWYRQTLGQGPEFLTYFQNEAQLEKSRLLSDRFSAERPKGSFSTLEIQRTEQGDSAMYLCASTKVQGGPYNSPLHFGNGTRLTVT.

In nucleotides, the CDR3 is TGCGCCAGCAGCCTTGACAGGACCTCTGGAAACACCATATATTTT. This gives the protein CASSLDRTSGNTIYF. The chain employs TRBV4-1 and TRBJ1-3, with a possible D match to TRBD1 (6 bases). CDR1 and CDR2 from the germline V gene are MGHRA and YSYEKL. V shed 4 bases and J shed 0 bases, with 10 bases lying between them. There are 15 residues in the CDR3.

CDR3 loop: CASSQVGDQPQHF. The CDR3 DNA sequence: TGTGCCAGCAGCCAAGTAGGGGATCAGCCCCAGCATTTT. This chain links TRBV6-5 with TRBJ1-5; weak D call: TRBD1 (5 bases). V was cut by 6 bases and J by 5 bases, with 11 bases left in between. The CDR3 spans 13 residues. Germline CDR1 reads MNHEY; CDR2 reads SVGAGI.

The chain joins TRBV5-1 to TRBJ2-1, with TRBD1 matching 8 bases. Trimming cost V 8 bases and J 4 bases; bases outside gene matches: 8. The CDR3 extends over 14 amino acids. Per the germline V gene, CDR1 is SGHRS and CDR2 is YFSETQ. This CDR3 is CASSTGAGYNEQFF. CDR3 coding DNA: TGCGCCAGTTCGACAGGGGCGGGGTACAATGAGCAGTTCTTC.

The gene calls are TRBV7-2 and TRBJ2-6, with TRBD2 identical over 15 bases. Germline loops: CDR1 SGHTA, CDR2 FQGNSA. Trimming took 4 bases from V and 2 from J; bases not matched to a gene: 0. The CDR3 covers 17 residues. The CDR3 DNA reads as TGTGCCAGCAGCTGGACTAGCGGGGGGGCTGGGGCCAACGTCCTGACTTTC. This gives the protein CASSWTSGGAGANVLTF.

The CDR3: CASRGQANQPQHF. The CDR3 DNA sequence: TGTGCCAGCAGGGGACAGGCCAATCAGCCCCAGCATTTT. V is TRBV11-2 and J is TRBJ1-5; TRBD1 matches at 8 bases. With 6 bases clipped from V and 3 bases from J, the junction kept 1 base outside the gene matches. CDR1 is SGHAT and CDR2 is FQNNGV in the germline V gene. The CDR3 runs to 13 residues.

The chain links TRBV25-1 to TRBJ1-2; no firm D call. The CDR3 runs 11 residues. From germline, CDR1 is MGHDK and CDR2 SYGVNS. V shed 9 bases and J shed 6 bases, with 11 bases lying between them. CDR3 DNA sequence: TGTGCCAGTTGCCGGAGCCATGGCTACACCTTC. It yields the protein CASCRSHGYTF.

The CDR3 here is CSARTGRDTEAFF. For the CDR3, the DNA is TGCAGCGCCAGGACAGGGCGGGACACTGAAGCTTTCTTT. The V and J genes are TRBV29-1 and TRBJ1-1, with TRBD1 matching over 8 bases. V shed 7 bases and J 3 bases; nucleotides not matched to a gene: 7. This CDR3 comprises 13 residues. Germline V gene lookup returns CDR1 SQVTM and CDR2 ANQGSEA. Filled out from reference TRBV29-1 and TRBJ1-1, the complete variable domain reads SAVISQKPSRDICQRGTSLTIQCQVDSQVTMMFWYRQQPGQSLTLIATANQGSEATYESGFVIDKFPISRPNLTFSTLTVSNMSPEDSSIYLCSARTGRDTEAFFGQGTRLTVV.

Points on this clone: Different DNA sequences within this sample yield the same CDR3. This chain links TRBV5-1 with TRBJ2-5; 12 nucleotides match TRBD2. In germline, CDR1 is SGHRS, CDR2 YFSETQ. The ends lost 4 bases at V and 5 bases at J; junction bases unmatched: 6. The CDR3 has 15 residues. The CDR3 DNA reads as TGCGCCAGCAGCCCTAGCGGGGGGGCCGGGGAGACCCAGTACTTC. This codes for CASSPSGGAGETQYF.

The gene calls are TRBV18 and TRBJ2-1; the match to TRBD2 covers 9 bases. V shed 3 bases, J shed 8 bases, and the junction held 11 bases outside the gene matches. This CDR3 region has 16 residues. The germline V gene encodes CDR1 KGHSH and CDR2 LQKENI. CDR3 residues: CASSPLPGTSSYEQFF. The CDR3 nucleotides read TGTGCCAGCTCACCTCTCCCCGGGACTAGCTCGTATGAGCAGTTCTTC.

The rearrangement joins TRBV28 to TRBJ1-2; tentative D call: TRBD1 (5 bases). Germline CDR1 MDHEN, CDR2 SYDVKM. The CDR3 is made up of 13 amino acids. The V and J ends lost 3 bases and 8 bases respectively, with 13 bases between them. In DNA form, the CDR3 reads TGTGCCAGCAGTTTCGGCGGGGGAGGCGGCTACACCTTC. It specifies CASSFGGGGGYTF.

This chain connects TRBV5-4 to TRBJ2-5, with D possibly matching TRBD1 (7 bases). V dropped 0 bases and J dropped 5 bases, with 11 bases sitting between them. Germline CDR1 SGHNT, CDR2 YYREEE (reference sequence). This CDR3 spans 14 amino acids. The CDR3 nucleotides are TGTGCCAGCAGCTTGGATCCAGGGGGGGAGACCCAGTACTTC. Translated: CASSLDPGGETQYF. The full variable domain, its missing parts supplied by reference TRBV5-4 and TRBJ2-5, is ETGVTQSPTHLIKTRGQQVTLRCSSQSGHNTVSWYQQALGQGPQFIFQYYREEENGRGNFPPRFSGLQFPNYSSELNVNALELDDSALYLCASSLDPGGETQYFGPGTRLLVL.

This clone was recorded a few times. The V and J genes are TRBV7-9 and TRBJ1-1; D not certain. Deletions cut 5 bases from V and 1 base from J, with 11 bases between. CDR1 is SEHNR, CDR2 FQNEAQ, per germline (reference sequence). This CDR3 contains 14 residues. The CDR3 DNA sequence: TGTGCCAGCAGCCCAACTCTAGGGAACACTGAAGCTTTCTTT. It specifies CASSPTLGNTEAFF.

V gene TRBV6-2 or TRBV6-3 combines with J gene TRBJ2-7, with 8 bases lining up with TRBD1. Germline-derived CDR1 and CDR2 are MNHEY and SVGEGT. Trimming cost V 0 bases and J 4 bases; bases outside gene matches: 8. This CDR3 region has 16 residues. CDR3 nucleotide sequence: TGTGCCAGCAGTTACTCGACCGGGACAGGACGTTACGAGCAGTACTTC. Residues: CASSYSTGTGRYEQYF.

The chain couples TRBV7-9 to TRBJ2-5; D remains ambiguous. Trimming took 2 bases from V and 5 from J, leaving 12 bases between them. Looked up from germline, CDR1 is SEHNR and CDR2 is FQNEAQ (reference sequence). The CDR3 runs to 14 residues. CDR3 protein: CASSLLLQVETQYF. In nucleotides, the CDR3 is TGTGCCAGCAGCTTACTCCTTCAGGTGGAGACCCAGTACTTC.

The chain recombines TRBV14 with TRBJ1-6; maybe TRBD1 (5 bases). Trimming left V 4 bases short and J 3 bases short, with 13 bases between. The germline V gene has CDR1 SGHDN and CDR2 FVKESK. CDR3 length: 16 residues. CDR3 sequence (DNA): TGTGCCAGCAGCCCAATCTCCAGGGACTATAATTCACCCCTCCACTTT. It specifies CASSPISRDYNSPLHF.

The J gene is TRBJ2-3, the V gene TRBV7-2; 11 nucleotides agree with TRBD2. Per the germline V gene, CDR1 is SGHTA and CDR2 is FQGNSA. With V trimmed by 3 bases and J by 5 bases, 7 bases remained unmatched. This CDR3 is built from 16 residues. The CDR3 loop reads CASSFRVAGGQDTQYF. The CDR3 coding sequence is TGTGCCAGCAGCTTCCGGGTAGCGGGGGGGCAAGATACGCAGTATTTT.

This sequence joins TRBV30 and TRBJ1-4, with TRBD1 matching 8 bases. Germline loops: CDR1 GTSNPN, CDR2 SVGIG (reference sequence). After removal of 2 bases from V and 8 bases from J, the junction contained 7 bases not matched to a gene. The CDR3 loop spans 14 amino acids. The CDR3 sequence: CAWSPDRVGEKLFF. CDR3 nucleotides: TGTGCCTGGAGTCCGGACAGGGTAGGCGAAAAACTGTTTTTT.